The clone carrying this T cell receptor (beta chain) was counted only a few times. Specified time point: patch test 3, about 24 weeks after DPC sensitization. Treatment noted: therapeutic diphenylcyclopropenone sensitization with weekly scalp DPC. TCRdb redid the calling of the RACE reads with MiXCR, one entry per CDR3 protein. This table holds 100,000 to 120,000 distinct CDR3 sequences, less than 40% found once. This entry is derived from a study of human T cells and chemical hapten exposure. The germline V gene encodes CDR1 SGHRS and CDR2 YFSETQ. J lost 2 bases, V lost 2 bases, and 9 bases had no gene match. This CDR3 contains 16 residues.

The starting material was whole blood, obtained in connection with sensitization to the hapten diphenylcyclopropenone (DPC). The TCR comes from a man aged 40-49 years with alopecia areata. Some clones in this sample may be carry-over from other donors' samples. V and J are TRBV5-1 and TRBJ2-5; the match to TRBD1 covers 7 bases. In DNA, the CDR3 is TGCGCCAGCAGCTTCAATAGGGGGCTCAGTCAAGAGACCCAGTACTTC. Its protein product is CASSFNRGLSQETQYF.